The 30 T cell receptor beta chains below come from one sample, sequenced in a study of T cells after posttransplantation cyclophosphamide. Assay: immunoSEQ multiplex PCR; the TCRdb copy retains only in-frame clones and omits some. The sample yields tens of thousands of clones, around nine tenths seen once. Sequencing input: PBMCs. These receptors were collected from a woman aged 45-65 years in good health and a related stem cell transplant donor.

This CDR3 reads CASSIGLAGYEQYF. In nucleotides, the CDR3 is TGTGCCAGCAGCATCGGACTAGCAGGCTACGAGCAGTACTTC. The chain couples TRBV9 to TRBJ2-7, with TRBD2 matching 8 bases. The CDR3 contains 14 residues. Germline V gene sequence: CDR1 SGDLS, CDR2 YYNGEE. V was pared by 4 bases and J by 3 bases, with 6 bases of the junction left unmatched.

This chain uses TRBV6-6 with TRBJ1-2, with 8 bases matching TRBD1. Per the germline V gene, CDR1 is MNHNY and CDR2 is SVGAGI (reference sequence). V gave up 6 bases and J gave up 2 bases; unmatched junction bases: 5. This CDR3 has 14 amino acids. CDR3 in DNA: TGTGCCAGCAGGGGACAGGTCCTAAACTATGGCTACACCTTC. Protein: CASRGQVLNYGYTF.

As to this clone: Within the sample, other DNA sequences also encode this same CDR3. The V call is TRBV7-3, the J call TRBJ2-1; 9 positions agree with TRBD1. The trim removed 5 bases at V and 0 bases at J, leaving 2 bases unmatched. Germline lookup yields CDR1 SGHTA and CDR2 FQGTGA. This CDR3 spans 15 amino acids. The DNA of the CDR3 is TGTGCCAGCAGCCCGGACAGGGGCTCCTACAATGAGCAGTTCTTC. It is translated as CASSPDRGSYNEQFF.

V and J are TRBV7-2 and TRBJ1-6; D unresolved. This CDR3 region has 19 residues. Trimming pared 2 bases from V and 6 bases from J, leaving 23 bases between. CDR1 SGHTA and CDR2 FQGNSA come from the germline V gene. The CDR3 here is CASSLWVSGGRRFNSPLHF. CDR3 in DNA: TGTGCCAGCAGCTTATGGGTATCAGGAGGACGGCGTTTTAATTCACCCCTCCACTTT.

The J gene is TRBJ1-2, the V gene TRBV6-1; TRBD1 matches at 7 bases. V gave up 9 bases and J gave up 5 bases; unmatched junction bases: 6. There are 12 residues in the CDR3. The germline gives CDR1 MNHNS, CDR2 SASEGT. This chain's CDR3 is CASDRASYGYTF. CDR3 coding DNA: TGTGCCAGTGACAGGGCCTCTTATGGCTACACCTTC.

The V gene is TRBV5-1, the J gene TRBJ2-1, with D possibly TRBD1 on 6 matching bases. The CDR3 spans 15 residues. Germline lookup yields CDR1 SGHRS and CDR2 YFSETQ. V lost 0 bases to trimming and J lost 0 bases, with 7 bases between them. The CDR3 nucleotides are TGCGCCAGCAGCTTGGAACAGGGCTCCTACAATGAGCAGTTCTTC. This codes for CASSLEQGSYNEQFF.

In this sample, this clone turned up once. The chain recombines TRBV11-2 with TRBJ2-7; the D gene is possibly TRBD1 (5 bases). CDR1 is SGHAT and CDR2 is FQNNGV in the germline V gene. The V and J ends lost 0 bases and 2 bases respectively, with 17 bases between them. The CDR3 extends over 17 amino acids. Here the CDR3 reads CASSLDRGVGAAYEQYF. In DNA, the CDR3 is TGTGCCAGCAGCTTAGATAGGGGCGTTGGGGCGGCCTACGAGCAGTACTTC.

This chain connects TRBV9 to TRBJ2-7; possible D gene TRBD2, 5 bases. In germline, CDR1 is SGDLS, CDR2 YYNGEE. The CDR3 is made up of 13 amino acids. With 0 bases removed from V and 5 bases from J, the gap between germline ends came to 9 bases. In nucleotides, the CDR3 is TGTGCCAGCAGCGTAGTTTGGGGAGACGAGCAGTACTTC. Amino acids: CASSVVWGDEQYF.

The CDR3 bases are TGTGCCAGCAGCTTGGACAGTACAGAAGCTTTCTTT. This encodes CASSLDSTEAFF. The J gene is TRBJ1-1, the V gene TRBV5-6; D uncertain. The CDR3 consists of 12 residues. Germline CDR1 and CDR2: SGHDT and YYEEEE. Trimming cost V 0 bases and J 8 bases, with 8 bases left between them.

The rearrangement uses TRBV10-2 and TRBJ1-1; D gene ambiguous. In germline, CDR1 is WSHSY, CDR2 SAAADI. The germline V and J ends were trimmed by 5 bases and 4 bases, with 8 bases remaining between them. The CDR3 sequence is 12 residues long. CDR3 protein: CASSPGVTEAFF. The CDR3 region has the DNA TGCGCCAGCAGTCCCGGGGTCACTGAAGCTTTCTTT.

The V call is TRBV11-1, the J call TRBJ2-5; 8 bases agree with TRBD2. CDR1 and CDR2 (germline): SGHAT, FQDESV (reference sequence). The CDR3 contains 17 residues. V was clipped by 1 base and J by 1 base; unmatched bases: 8. CDR3: CASSLGERGTAQETQYF. DNA of the CDR3: TGTGCCAGCAGCTTAGGAGAGCGGGGGACTGCCCAAGAGACCCAGTACTTC.

J is TRBJ1-3 and V is TRBV19; perhaps TRBD1 as D (6 bases). The CDR3 is made up of 16 amino acids. V dropped 5 bases and J dropped 0 bases, with 14 bases sitting between them. Germline CDR1 and CDR2: LNHDA and SQIVND (reference sequence). The CDR3 sequence is CASSPLQGSSGNTIYF. The CDR3 DNA follows: TGTGCCAGTAGTCCTTTACAGGGAAGCTCTGGAAACACCATATATTTT.

This rearrangement joins TRBV5-1 to TRBJ1-2, with 9 bases lining up with TRBD1. Germline values: CDR1 SGHRS, CDR2 YFSETQ. V lost 1 base to trimming and J lost 6 bases; unmatched junction nucleotides: 13. The CDR3 covers 17 residues. CDR3 sequence: CASSLYGYTGGDDGYTF. The CDR3 DNA is TGCGCCAGCAGCTTGTATGGGTACACAGGGGGCGATGATGGCTACACCTTC.

This rearrangement joins TRBV14 to TRBJ1-1, with TRBD1 identical over 8 bases. The CDR3 consists of 14 residues. Trimming at V came to 1 base and at J to 4 bases, leaving 2 bases not matched to a gene. The germline V gene encodes CDR1 SGHDN and CDR2 FVKESK. The CDR3 loop is CASSQVQGATEAFF. The CDR3 region has the DNA TGTGCCAGCAGCCAAGTTCAGGGGGCCACTGAAGCTTTCTTT.

This chain uses TRBV7-8 with TRBJ1-2, with 8 bases matching TRBD1. The CDR3 runs 13 residues. The germline CDR1 and CDR2 sequences are SGHVS and FQNEAQ. V lost 5 bases to trimming and J lost 8 bases; unmatched junction nucleotides: 7. The CDR3 nucleotides read TGTGCCAGCAGCACCCAGGGGGCGCCCGGCTACACCTTC. Protein: CASSTQGAPGYTF.

The chain joins TRBV7-9 to TRBJ2-1, with D perhaps matching TRBD1 (6 bases). Trimming pared 4 bases from V and 9 bases from J, leaving 13 bases between. CDR1 and CDR2 from the germline V gene are SEHNR and FQNEAQ (reference sequence). CDR3 length equals 13 residues. The CDR3 bases are TGTGCCAGCAGCTCTCGACAGGACAGTGAGCAGTTCTTC. Translation: CASSSRQDSEQFF. Full variable domain (remainder filled in from reference TRBV7-9 and TRBJ2-1): DTGVSQNPRHKITKRGQNVTFRCDPISEHNRLYWYRQTLGQGPEFLTYFQNEAQLEKSRLLSDRFSAERPKGSFSTLEIQRTEQGDSAMYLCASSSRQDSEQFFGPGTRLTVL.

V gene TRBV7-9 combines with J gene TRBJ1-5; TRBD1 matches at 11 bases. The CDR3 consists of 18 residues. Germline V gene data show CDR1 as SEHNR and CDR2 as FQNEAQ (reference sequence). V shed 1 base, J shed 6 bases, and the junction held 11 bases outside the gene matches. CDR3 sequence reads: CASSLDYPDRGLGQPQHF. The CDR3 nucleotides read TGTGCCAGCAGCTTAGATTATCCGGACAGGGGGCTCGGTCAGCCCCAGCATTTT.

This chain connects TRBV27 to TRBJ2-5; 10 bases line up with TRBD1. Germline loops: CDR1 MNHEY, CDR2 SMNVEV (reference sequence). J gave up 4 bases and V 5 bases, and 10 bases lay outside the gene matches. This CDR3 region has 16 residues. CDR3 coding DNA: TGTGCCAGCAGTCCCCAAATCGGGACAGGGGCAGAGACCCAGTACTTC. Translating gives CASSPQIGTGAETQYF.

This sequence joins TRBV9 and TRBJ1-3; D uncertain. Per the germline V gene, CDR1 is SGDLS and CDR2 is YYNGEE. Trimming left V 0 bases short and J 3 bases short, with 4 bases between. The CDR3 totals 13 residues. CDR3 protein: CASSVDGGNTIYF. The CDR3 region has the DNA TGTGCCAGCAGCGTAGACGGTGGAAACACCATATATTTT.

The J gene is TRBJ2-7, the V gene TRBV5-1; 8 bases match TRBD1. CDR3 length equals 15 residues. V was pared by 2 bases and J by 2 bases, with 6 bases of the junction left unmatched. The germline gives CDR1 SGHRS, CDR2 YFSETQ. The CDR3 DNA is TGCGCCAGCAGCTTAGGACAGGGAAATCCCTACGAGCAGTACTTC. This sequence encodes CASSLGQGNPYEQYF.

Of note for this clone: The germline gene is not matched at one end of the junction; a read error may be the cause. The chain recombines TRBV5-1 with TRBJ2-7, with 11 bases that match TRBD2. There are 17 residues in the CDR3. Germline CDR1 SGHRS, CDR2 YFSETQ. CDR3 DNA sequence: TGCGCCAGCAGGTCGAGACCGGGACTAGCGGATTTGGGAGAGCAGTGCTTC. This encodes CASRSRPGLADLGEQCF. Combining the CDR3 with reference TRBV5-1 and TRBJ2-7 gives the whole variable domain KAGVTQTPRYLIKTRGQQVTLSCSPISGHRSVSWYQQTPGQGLQFLFEYFSETQRNKGNFPGRFSGRQFSNSRSEMNVSTLELGDSALYLCASRSRPGLADLGEQCFGPGTRLTVT.

The J gene is TRBJ1-2, the V gene TRBV10-2; maybe TRBD1 (6 bases). Trimming took off 9 bases at V and 4 bases at J, with 15 bases between the two ends. This CDR3 has 13 amino acids. Germline V lookup: CDR1 WSHSY, CDR2 SAAADI. The CDR3 here is CASGGGSTYGYTF. CDR3 nucleotide sequence: TGCGCCAGTGGCGGGGGCTCAACCTATGGCTACACCTTC.

The chain has TRBV19 and TRBJ1-1, with TRBD1 matching over 8 bases. The V gene's germline CDR1 is LNHDA and CDR2 SQIVND (reference sequence). The ends lost 5 bases at V and 1 base at J; junction bases unmatched: 6. This CDR3 comprises 15 residues. The CDR3 loop reads CASSSQGAPNTEAFF. In DNA, the CDR3 is TGTGCCAGTAGTTCCCAGGGGGCGCCGAACACTGAAGCTTTCTTT.

The chain carries TRBV6-1 and TRBJ2-7; 9 bases line up with TRBD1. With V trimmed by 6 bases and J by 3 bases, 9 bases remained unmatched. This CDR3 spans 15 amino acids. Germline V gene data show CDR1 as MNHNS and CDR2 as SASEGT. The CDR3 region is CASSTNTGGYYEQYF. The CDR3 nucleotides read TGTGCCAGCAGCACGAACACAGGGGGCTACTACGAGCAGTACTTC.

The chain carries TRBV18 and TRBJ2-7; 8 bases are a match to TRBD2. The V and J ends lost 3 bases and 6 bases, in that order; junction bases with no gene match: 7. CDR3 size: 14 residues. The germline V gene encodes CDR1 KGHSH and CDR2 LQKENI. CDR3 in amino acids: CASSPGGDFLEQYF. The CDR3 coding sequence is TGTGCCAGCTCACCCGGGGGGGATTTCCTCGAGCAGTACTTC. The full variable domain, its missing parts supplied by reference TRBV18 and TRBJ2-7, is NAGVMQNPRHLVRRRGQEARLRCSPMKGHSHVYWYRQLPEEGLKFMVYLQKENIIDESGMPKERFSAEFPKEGPSILRIQQVVRGDSAAYFCASSPGGDFLEQYFGPGTRLTVT.

This chain links TRBV11-2 with TRBJ1-2, with D maybe TRBD1 (5 bases). Per germline, CDR1 SGHAT and CDR2 FQNNGV. There are 12 residues in the CDR3. Trimming took off 9 bases at V and 1 base at J, with 9 bases between the two ends. This CDR3 reads CASKDSNYGYTF. The CDR3 DNA reads TGTGCCAGTAAAGACAGTAACTATGGCTACACCTTC. The full variable domain, in which reference TRBV11-2 and TRBJ1-2 provide the parts outside the CDR3, is EAGVAQSPRYKIIEKRQSVAFWCNPISGHATLYWYQQILGQGPKLLIQFQNNGVVDDSQLPKDRFSAERLKGVDSTLKIQPAKLEDSAVYLCASKDSNYGYTFGSGTRLTVV.

The chain has TRBV11-2 and TRBJ2-7, with 10 bases lining up with TRBD2. CDR3 size: 14 residues. Germline trimming cut 4 bases from V and 2 bases from J; bases unmatched to any gene: 2. The germline CDR1 and CDR2 sequences are SGHAT and FQNNGV. The CDR3 bases are TGTGCCAGCAGCTACACTAGCGGGGCCTACGAGCAGTACTTC. This sequence encodes CASSYTSGAYEQYF.

The rearrangement links TRBV6-5 to TRBJ1-6; TRBD1 matches 9 bases. The V and J ends lost 4 bases and 8 bases, in that order; junction bases with no gene match: 6. Germline loops: CDR1 MNHEY, CDR2 SVGAGI. The CDR3 loop spans 15 amino acids. In nucleotides, the CDR3 is TGTGCCAGCAGTTTAATACAGGGGGCGCATTCACCCCTCCACTTT. As protein: CASSLIQGAHSPLHF.

The gene calls are TRBV11-2 and TRBJ1-1, with a tentative D call TRBD1 (5 bases). CDR1 is SGHAT, CDR2 FQNNGV, per germline. Trimming stripped 3 bases from V and 5 bases from J, with 13 bases between. CDR3 length: 14 residues. CDR3 DNA: TGTGCCAGCAGCTTGCCCTCAGGGATGACTGAAGCTTTCTTT. Translating gives CASSLPSGMTEAFF.

The chain joins TRBV11-3 to TRBJ2-7; the match to TRBD1 covers 7 bases. Germline lookup yields CDR1 SGHNT and CDR2 YENEEA. This CDR3 is 13 amino acids long. J gave up 6 bases and V 1 base, and 3 bases lay outside the gene matches. Here the CDR3 reads CASSLGQGGEQYF. The CDR3 coding sequence is TGTGCCAGCAGCTTAGGACAGGGCGGCGAGCAGTACTTC.